This T cell receptor beta chain was recovered during a study of cytomegalovirus exposure and HLA in healthy donors. Study at large: Unique TCRs from HLA-typed donors, 70 million to 85 million of them, were held in an early data release.

The CDR3 spans 13 residues. Germline V gene lookup returns CDR1 SGHNT and CDR2 YENEEA. V lost 4 bases to trimming and J lost 4 bases, with 10 bases between them. Notes on this clone: Its matching antigen is unknown.

Study results and caveats: Rare TCR sequences predominated, though certain public TCRs were found in many donors. Earlier results showed most TCR beta V segments being productive about 90% or about 30% of the time.

With 60 Vbeta and 13 Jbeta primers, the PCR was carried out. The protocol was immunoSEQ multiplex PCR, while the TCRdb copy is restricted to in-frame clones and leaves out a portion. The table records 65,000 to 75,000 clones, about 65% of them present only once. This clonotype originated in a woman aged 25 to 39 in good health and CMV-seronegative. The sequencing input was PBMCs. The chain employs TRBV11-3 and TRBJ1-1; D is perhaps TRBD1 (5 bases). CDR3 loop: CASSSGGVTEAFF. In nucleotides, the CDR3 is TGTGCCAGCAGCTCAGGAGGGGTCACTGAAGCTTTCTTT.